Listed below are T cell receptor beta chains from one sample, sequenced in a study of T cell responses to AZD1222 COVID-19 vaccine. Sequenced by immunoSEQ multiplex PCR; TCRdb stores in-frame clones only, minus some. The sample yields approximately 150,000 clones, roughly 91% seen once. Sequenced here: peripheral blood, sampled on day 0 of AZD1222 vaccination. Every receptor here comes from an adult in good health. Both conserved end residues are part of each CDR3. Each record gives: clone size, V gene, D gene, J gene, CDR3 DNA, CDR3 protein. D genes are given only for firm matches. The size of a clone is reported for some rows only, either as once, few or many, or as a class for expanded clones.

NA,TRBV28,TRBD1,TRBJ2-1,TGTGCCAGCAGTGAGATGACAGGGGAAGGCTACAATGAGCAGTTCTTC,CASSEMTGEGYNEQFF
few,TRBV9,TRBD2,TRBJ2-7,TGTGCCAGCAGTCCGACTAGCGGGGGCTACGAGCAGTACTTC,CASSPTSGGYEQYF
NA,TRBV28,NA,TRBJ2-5,TGTGCCAGCAGGCCAACTAGCACAACTGGTTCTTGGTACTTC,CASRPTSTTGSWYF
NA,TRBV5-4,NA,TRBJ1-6,TGTGCCAGCAGCCGGGAGCTGACAGTCGGAAATTCACCCCTCCACTTT,CASSRELTVGNSPLHF
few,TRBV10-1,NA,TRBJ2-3,TGCGCCAGCAGTGAGTCGACTGGCCCAGATACGCAGTATTTT,CASSESTGPDTQYF
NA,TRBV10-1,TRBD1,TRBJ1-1,TGCGCCAGCAGTGAAGGGACAGGGGGCACTGAAGCTTTCTTT,CASSEGTGGTEAFF
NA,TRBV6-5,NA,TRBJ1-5,TGTGCCAGCAGGCGACACTATAGCAATCAGCCCCAGCATTTT,CASRRHYSNQPQHF
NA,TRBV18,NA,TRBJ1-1,TGTGCCAGCTCAGGGGCCGGCACTGAAGCTTTCTTT,CASSGAGTEAFF
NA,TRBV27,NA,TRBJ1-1,TGTGCCAGCAGTTTACGGGGTGACACTGAAGCTTTCTTT,CASSLRGDTEAFF
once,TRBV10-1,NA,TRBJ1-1,TGCGCCAGCAGTGGAGTGAACACTGAAGCTTTCTTT,CASSGVNTEAFF
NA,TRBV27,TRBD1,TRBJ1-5,TGTGCCAGCAGCACCGGGACAGGCGATCAGCCCCAGCATTTT,CASSTGTGDQPQHF
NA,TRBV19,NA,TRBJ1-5,TGTGCCAGTAGTTTGGGGCCGGGCCCACAGCATTTT,CASSLGPGPQHF
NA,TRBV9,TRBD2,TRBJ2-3,TGTGCCAGCAGCCAGGGACTAGCGGGAGATACGCAGTATTTT,CASSQGLAGDTQYF
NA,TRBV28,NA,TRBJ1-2,TGTGCCAGCAGTTTATTAGGGGCGGGTGGCTACACCTTC,CASSLLGAGGYTF
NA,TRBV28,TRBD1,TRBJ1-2,TGTGCCAGCAGTTTTTCCGACAGGGGAGTCTATGGCTACACCTTC,CASSFSDRGVYGYTF
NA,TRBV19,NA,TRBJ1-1,TGTGCCAGTAGTACCTTGGACACGGCAACTGAAGCTTTCTTT,CASSTLDTATEAFF
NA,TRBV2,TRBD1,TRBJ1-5,TGTGCCAGCAGTATACAGGGGAGCAATCAGCCCCAGCATTTT,CASSIQGSNQPQHF
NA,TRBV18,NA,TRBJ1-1,TGTGCCAGCTCACCCACCGTGGCAGGGAGGCAGAACACTGAAGCTTTCTTT,CASSPTVAGRQNTEAFF
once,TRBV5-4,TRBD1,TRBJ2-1,TGTGCCAGCAGCCTGGGACAGGGGGCTTTTGAGCAGTTCTTC,CASSLGQGAFEQFF
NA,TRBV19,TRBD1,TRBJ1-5,TGTGCCAGTAGTACACAGGGGGCCAATTGGTACAGCAATCAGCCCCAGCATTTT,CASSTQGANWYSNQPQHF
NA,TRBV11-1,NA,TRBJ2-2,TGTGCCAGCAGCTTAAATGGTGGGGACACCGGGGAGCTGTTTTTT,CASSLNGGDTGELFF
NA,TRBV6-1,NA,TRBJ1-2,TGTGCCAGCAGTGAATCAAGCTATGGCTACACCTTC,CASSESSYGYTF
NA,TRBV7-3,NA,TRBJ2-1,TGTGCCAGCAGCCTCGCCACGACTAGCAATGAGCAGTTCTTC,CASSLATTSNEQFF
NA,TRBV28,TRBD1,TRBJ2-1,TGTGCCAGCAGTTTATTGGGGACAGGGAGGATGCATGAGCAGTTCTTC,CASSLLGTGRMHEQFF
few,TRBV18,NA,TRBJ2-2,TGTGCCAGCTCACCGAGGCAGGGGAACACCGGGGAGCTGTTTTTT,CASSPRQGNTGELFF
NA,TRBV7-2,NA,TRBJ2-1,TGTGCCAGCAGCTCCTACAGGGCTTACAATGAGCAGTTCTTC,CASSSYRAYNEQFF
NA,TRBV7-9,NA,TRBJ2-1,TGTGCCAGCAGCTTAGGGGTGGGTCCTAGCTCCTACAATGAGCAGTTCTTC,CASSLGVGPSSYNEQFF
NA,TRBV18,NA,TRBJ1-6,TGTGCCAGAGGAGGGTGGGCCCACCCTAATTCACCCCTCCACTTT,CARGGWAHPNSPLHF
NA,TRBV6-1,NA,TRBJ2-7,TGTGCCAGCAGTGAGCAGGCATACGAGCAGTACTTC,CASSEQAYEQYF
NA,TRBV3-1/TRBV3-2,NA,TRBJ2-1,TGTGCCAGCAGCCACGCCCCCGTGGCTTACAATGAGCAGTTCTTC,CASSHAPVAYNEQFF
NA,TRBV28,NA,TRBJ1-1,TGTGCCAGCAGTTTAAATCGCGCTGAAGCTTTCTTT,CASSLNRAEAFF
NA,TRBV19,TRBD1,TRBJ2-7,TGTGCCAGTAGTATAGCCGACAGGGAAACCTACGAGCAGTACTTC,CASSIADRETYEQYF
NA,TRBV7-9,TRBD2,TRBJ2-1,TGTGCCAGCAGCTTAGGGACTAGCGGCTACAATGAGCAGTTCTTC,CASSLGTSGYNEQFF
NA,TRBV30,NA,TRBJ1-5,TGTGCCTGGAGTGTACCGTTGAGACAGATCAATCAGCCCCAGCATTTT,CAWSVPLRQINQPQHF
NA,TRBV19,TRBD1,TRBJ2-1,TGTGCCAGTACTGGGGGACAGGGAAGAGATGAGCAGTTCTTC,CASTGGQGRDEQFF
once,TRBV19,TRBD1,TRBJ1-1,TGTGCCAGTAGTGCTTATACAGGGGGCACTGAAGCTTTCTTT,CASSAYTGGTEAFF
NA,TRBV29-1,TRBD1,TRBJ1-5,TGCAGCGCCGGGACAGGGTTCGACAATCAGCCCCAGCATTTT,CSAGTGFDNQPQHF
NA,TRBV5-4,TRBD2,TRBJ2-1,TGTGCCAGCAGTTCGAAGCGGGGCAACTCCTACAATGAGCAGTTCTTC,CASSSKRGNSYNEQFF
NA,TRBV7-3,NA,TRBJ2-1,TGTGCCAGCAGTTATTTTGGCGGGTCGCTTTACAATGAGCAGTTCTTC,CASSYFGGSLYNEQFF
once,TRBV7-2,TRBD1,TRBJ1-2,TGTGCCAGCAGCCAGACAGGGGACTATGGCTACACCTTC,CASSQTGDYGYTF
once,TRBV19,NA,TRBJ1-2,TGTGCCAGTAACCCCGGGGGAGGCTTGAACTATGGCTACACCTTC,CASNPGGGLNYGYTF
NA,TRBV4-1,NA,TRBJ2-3,TGCGCCAGCAGCCAAGGCTCCACAGGGTCGCAGTATTTT,CASSQGSTGSQYF
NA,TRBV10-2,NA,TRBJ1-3,TGCGCCAGCAGTGAGCCCCCCTCGGGGGCTGGAAACACCATATATTTT,CASSEPPSGAGNTIYF
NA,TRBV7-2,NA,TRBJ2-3,TGTGCCAGCAGCACCGGCCTACAGCTTACAGATACGCAGTATTTT,CASSTGLQLTDTQYF
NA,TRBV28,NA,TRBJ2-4,TGTGCCAGCAGTTTCCCGAACAAAAACATTCAGTACTTC,CASSFPNKNIQYF
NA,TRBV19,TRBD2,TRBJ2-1,TGTGCCAGTAGTATAAATAGCGGGGTCTCCTACAATGAGCAGTTCTTC,CASSINSGVSYNEQFF
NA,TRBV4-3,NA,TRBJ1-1,TGCGCCAGCAGCCAAGATCGGGTATCAGGCACTGAAGCTTTCTTT,CASSQDRVSGTEAFF
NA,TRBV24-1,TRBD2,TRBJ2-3,TGTGCCACCAGTGATCCAGGCCCGGGACTAGCGGGGGCCGGGGCAGATACGCAGTATTTT,CATSDPGPGLAGAGADTQYF
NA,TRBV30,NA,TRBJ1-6,TGTGCCTGGACCGGGGCTTGGGACGGTTCACCCCTCCACTTT,CAWTGAWDGSPLHF
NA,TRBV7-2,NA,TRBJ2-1,TGTGCCAGTAGCGAGATCTCCTACAATGAGCAGTTCTTC,CASSEISYNEQFF
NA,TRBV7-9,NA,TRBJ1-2,TGTGCCAGCAGCTTAGATTGGGGCTACACCTTC,CASSLDWGYTF
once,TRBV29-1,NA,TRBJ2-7,TGCAGCGTGTCCCATGGCGAGCAGTACTTC,CSVSHGEQYF
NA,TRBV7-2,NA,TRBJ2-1,TGTGCCAGCAGCTACGGTGACGTCCGGCAGTTCTTC,CASSYGDVRQFF
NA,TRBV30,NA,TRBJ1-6,TGTGCCTGGAGTGTACGAGGGACATTCTCGAGCTCCTATAATTCACCCCTCCACTTT,CAWSVRGTFSSSYNSPLHF
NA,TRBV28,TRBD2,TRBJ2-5,TGTGCCAGCAGTTCTCCCGGGACTAGCGGGAAAGAGACCCAGTACTTC,CASSSPGTSGKETQYF
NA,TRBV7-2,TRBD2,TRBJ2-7,TGTGCCAGCAGCCCCTGGACTAGCGGGAGCTACGAGCAGTACTTC,CASSPWTSGSYEQYF
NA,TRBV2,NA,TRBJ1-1,TGTGCCAGCACTCCAAGCGGACAGATTGAAGCTTTCTTT,CASTPSGQIEAFF
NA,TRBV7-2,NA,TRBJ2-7,TGTGCCAGCAGCCCAGTTTTCTCCCCTTCCTACGAGCAGTACTTC,CASSPVFSPSYEQYF